This TCR beta chain was recorded in a study of CXCR3-negative and CXCR3-positive naive CD8 T cells. TRB cDNA libraries were made by UMI-labeled 5' RACE. From its re-call of the 5' RACE reads, TCRdb lists each CDR3 protein once, without DNA. The listing records 55,000 to 70,000 distinct CDR3 sequences. For this clonotype: Its antigen is unidentified.

Study results and limitations: Both naive subsets, CXCR3-negative and CXCR3-positive, displayed similar TRBV-TRBJ usage, unlike memory cells. For CXCR3-positive naive cells, TRB CDR3s were more hydrophobic than those of CXCR3-negative naive cells. Naive subsets had comparable surface CD5; TCR strength was inferred from TRB CDR3 properties.

The CDR3 spans 14 residues. Germline-derived CDR1 and CDR2 are SGHKS and YYEKEE (reference sequence). The clonotype comes from a human donor in good health. Some clones in this sample may be carry-over from other donors' samples. Source material: naive CXCR3+ CD8+ T cells from blood. Subset defined: CD45RO-CCR7+CD27+CD95- naive CD8+ T cells expressing CXCR3 (TNR3+). V and J are TRBV5-5 and TRBJ2-7; TCRdb designates TRBD1, a call that cannot be tested without DNA. CDR3 sequence: CASSSGQGDYEQYF.